The 14 T cell receptor beta chains presented below share a single source sample, sequenced in a study of T cells in Graves' hyperthyroidism and ophthalmopathy. Regions amplified from RNA transcripts were the TCR beta CDR3 regions. When the TCR CDR3 underwent first-round RT-PCR, the HTBI primer set was used. MiXCR, applied by TCRdb to the multiplex PCR reads, yields one record per CDR3 protein. The profile shows more than 35,000 distinct CDR3 sequences, roughly 49% of them singletons. The sequenced sample consisted of peripheral blood or thyroid tissue (not recorded which). The receptors stem from a woman aged 45-60 years with Graves' hyperthyroidism.

The CDR3 sequence: CASTGPGNSPLHF. The CDR3 nucleotides read TGTGCCAGCACGGGACCGGGGAATTCACCCCTCCACTTT. The chain joins TRBV6-1 to TRBJ1-6, with D maybe TRBD1 (5 bases). The germline V gene has CDR1 MNHNS and CDR2 SASEGT. V was trimmed by 7 bases and J by 7 bases, leaving 11 bases between them. The CDR3 length is 13 residues.

The chain is built from TRBV7-2 and TRBJ1-1, with D possibly being TRBD1 (5 bases). Germline CDR1 is SGHTA and CDR2 is FQGNSA. Trimming took off 5 bases at V and 4 bases at J, with 11 bases between the two ends. CDR3 size: 13 residues. CDR3 protein: CASSQGGVTEAFF. The CDR3 DNA is TGTGCCAGCAGCCAGGGCGGGGTCACTGAAGCTTTCTTT.

This clonotype appeared a single time. The V gene is TRBV20-1, the J gene TRBJ1-2; perhaps TRBD1 as D (5 bases). CDR1 and CDR2 from the germline V gene are DFQATT and SNEGSKA (reference sequence). The ends were cut back, 4 bases at V and 4 bases at J, with 16 bases in the middle. This CDR3 contains 14 residues. CDR3: CSAKREGTAYGYTF. The CDR3 nucleotides read TGCAGTGCTAAACGGGAGGGGACGGCCTATGGCTACACCTTC.

The chain carries TRBV10-3 and TRBJ1-5; D remains unclear. This CDR3 is 13 amino acids long. Per the germline V gene, CDR1 is ENHRY and CDR2 is SYGVKD. V lost 6 bases, J lost 5 bases, and 11 bases lay in between. The CDR3 bases are TGTGCCATCAGCCGGGGTAGGTATCAGCCCCAGCATTTT. Amino acids: CAISRGRYQPQHF.

This clonotype occurred many times. The chain uses TRBV29-1 and TRBJ2-7; D possibly corresponds to TRBD1 (6 bases). This CDR3 comprises 12 residues. V was shortened by 3 bases and J by 2 bases, with 8 bases between the two germline ends. Germline loops: CDR1 SQVTM, CDR2 ANQGSEA. CDR3: CSVEGHTYEQYF. For the CDR3, the DNA is TGCAGCGTTGAGGGACACACCTACGAGCAGTACTTC.

This clonotype was seen more than once but under ten times. The chain links TRBV7-2 to TRBJ1-1; tentatively, D is TRBD1 (5 bases). Germline-derived CDR1 and CDR2 are SGHTA and FQGNSA. Trimming shortened V by 2 bases and J by 5 bases, and 12 bases separated the two germline ends. The CDR3 is made up of 14 amino acids. CDR3: CASSLRGRITEAFF. CDR3 coding DNA: TGTGCCAGCAGCTTAAGGGGAAGGATAACTGAAGCTTTCTTT.

J is TRBJ1-1 and V is TRBV24-1; maybe TRBD1 (5 bases). Germline CDR1 and CDR2: KGHDR and SFDVKD. The CDR3 has 13 residues. V lost 5 bases and J lost 1, with 7 bases in between. DNA for the CDR3: TGTGCCACCAGTGGGACACCGAACACTGAAGCTTTCTTT. It codes for CATSGTPNTEAFF.

V gene TRBV20-1 combines with J gene TRBJ2-7; TRBD2 matches at 11 bases. This CDR3 has 19 residues. CDR1 is DFQATT and CDR2 is SNEGSKA in the germline V gene (reference sequence). Germline trimming cut 6 bases from V and 4 bases from J; bases unmatched to any gene: 23. The CDR3 sequence is CSAQTSGKDKSSPSYEQYF. CDR3 in DNA: TGCAGTGCCCAGACTAGCGGGAAGGATAAATCTTCCCCATCGTACGAGCAGTACTTC.

Ten or more counts support this clonotype. The chain recombines TRBV19 with TRBJ1-2; no clear D. Germline V gene data show CDR1 as LNHDA and CDR2 as SQIVND (reference sequence). This CDR3 is 13 amino acids long. The germline V and J ends were trimmed by 5 bases and 2 bases, with 9 bases remaining between them. This chain's CDR3 is CASSRQDNYGYTF. In DNA form, the CDR3 reads TGTGCCAGTAGTCGGCAGGACAACTATGGCTACACCTTC.

The rearrangement uses TRBV20-1 and TRBJ2-7; 9 bases match TRBD1. The CDR3 loop spans 15 amino acids. Germline V gives CDR1 DFQATT, CDR2 SNEGSKA (reference sequence). The trim removed 4 bases at V and 3 bases at J, leaving 10 bases unmatched. In DNA, the CDR3 is TGCAGTGCTACTCCCGGGACAGGGTTGTTCTACGAGCAGTACTTC. This sequence encodes CSATPGTGLFYEQYF.

As to this clonotype: Compared with germline, one end of the junction differs, possibly owing to a read error. The chain employs TRBV29-1 and TRBJ2-2, with TRBD2 matching over 13 bases. CDR3 length equals 12 residues. Germline loops: CDR1 SQVTM, CDR2 ANQGSEA. CDR3 DNA sequence: TGCAGCGCTGAACTAGCGGGAGGGGGGCTGTTTTTT. It yields the protein CSAELAGGGLFF.

The gene calls are TRBV5-6 and TRBJ2-5; 9 bases match TRBD1. V was pared by 5 bases and J by 5 bases, with 4 bases of the junction left unmatched. CDR3 length: 13 residues. Germline V gives CDR1 SGHDT, CDR2 YYEEEE. As DNA, the CDR3 is TGTGCCAGCAGTAAAACAGGGGGCGAGACCCAGTACTTC. It yields the protein CASSKTGGETQYF.

The CDR3 sequence is CASSSRTGSSGNTIYF. The CDR3 coding sequence is TGTGCCAGCAGCTCTCGGACGGGAAGCTCTGGAAACACCATATATTTT. The V call is TRBV28, the J call TRBJ1-3; the D is unclear. The CDR3 length is 16 residues. The V gene's germline CDR1 is MDHEN and CDR2 SYDVKM. The ends were cut back, 6 bases at V and 0 bases at J, with 15 bases in the middle.

This clonotype was seen at least ten times. The chain has TRBV6-1 and TRBJ2-5; D perhaps matches TRBD1 (6 bases). This CDR3 region has 13 residues. Germline loops: CDR1 MNHNS, CDR2 SASEGT. V lost 4 bases and J 2 bases, leaving 8 bases between the germline ends. The CDR3 is CASSGTAQETQYF. The CDR3 DNA follows: TGTGCCAGCAGTGGGACAGCACAAGAGACCCAGTACTTC.